The 4 T cell receptor beta chains below come from one sample, sequenced in a study of T cells in Graves' hyperthyroidism and ophthalmopathy. There were TCR beta CDR3 regions amplified from RNA transcripts. The HTBI primer set served for first-round RT-PCR of the TCR CDR3. MiXCR, applied by TCRdb to the multiplex PCR reads, yields one record per CDR3 protein. Here the sample spans 660,000 or so distinct CDR3 sequences, roughly 20% being singletons. The sample consisted of blood. These receptors came from a young man with Graves' ophthalmopathy.

The rearrangement joins TRBV6-2 or TRBV6-3 to TRBJ1-2; D gene ambiguous. Germline V lookup: CDR1 MNHEY, CDR2 SVGEGT. This CDR3 is built from 13 residues. Trimming removed 2 bases at V and 4 bases at J, with 8 bases between. The CDR3 DNA follows: TGTGCCAGCAGTTACCCGGAATTCTATGGCTACACCTTC. The encoded protein is CASSYPEFYGYTF.

This clonotype was observed a handful of times. V usage is TRBV4-2 and J usage is TRBJ2-3; 7 nucleotides align to TRBD2. Germline trimming cut 0 bases from V and 0 bases from J; bases unmatched to any gene: 0. CDR1 and CDR2 from the germline V gene are LGHNA and YNFKEQ. This CDR3 comprises 15 residues. CDR3 in amino acids: CASSQDGRSTDTQYF. In nucleotides, the CDR3 is TGTGCCAGCAGCCAAGACGGGAGGAGCACAGATACGCAGTATTTT.

Here the CDR3 DNA reads TGTGCCAGCAGCCCTGGACTAGCGGTTTACCAAGAGACCCAGTACTTC. Its translation is CASSPGLAVYQETQYF. V and J are TRBV3-1 and TRBJ2-5; TRBD2 aligns across 10 bases. The CDR3 loop spans 16 amino acids. CDR1 and CDR2 from the germline V gene are LGHDT and YNNKEL (reference sequence). J lost 0 bases, V lost 4 bases, and 5 bases had no gene match.

This chain connects TRBV6-2 or TRBV6-3 to TRBJ1-1; the D is unclear. Germline V gene lookup returns CDR1 MNHEY and CDR2 SVGEGT. V shed 6 bases and J shed 4 bases, with 12 bases lying between them. The CDR3 is 13 residues long. Here the CDR3 reads CASRQPMFTEAFF. The CDR3 region has the DNA TGTGCCAGCAGACAGCCCATGTTCACTGAAGCTTTCTTT.